The 22 T cell receptor beta chains listed next were all sequenced from one sample in a study of Ad26.COV2.S vaccination and SARS-CoV-2 variants. The treatment was: around 19 received Ad26.COV2.S at low or high dose, single or two shots; roughly five received placebo; per-sample allocation not given. Sampling happened 63 days after the first vaccine or placebo injection. Clones were read by immunoSEQ multiplex PCR, and TCRdb kept only the in-frame ones, dropping some. Counted here are about 400,000 clones, 70% to 90% occurring once; the ten biggest clones make up around 2%. The material was peripheral blood, obtained in a trial of Ad26.COV2.S vaccine versus placebo. Receptor source: a person between 18 and 65 years old who received the Ad26.COV2.S COVID-19 vaccine or a placebo.

The genes are TRBV7-9 and TRBJ1-4, with unresolved D. V lost 1 base, J lost 3 bases, and 6 bases lay in between. Looked up from germline, CDR1 is SEHNR and CDR2 is FQNEAQ (reference sequence). The CDR3 spans 14 residues. The CDR3 bases are TGTGCCAGCAGCTTAGTCCGGGCTAATGAAAAACTGTTTTTT. Translating it yields CASSLVRANEKLFF.

The chain carries TRBV6-1 and TRBJ1-2, with D unclear. Germline CDR1 MNHNS, CDR2 SASEGT. Trimming shortened V by 0 bases and J by 8 bases, and 10 bases separated the two germline ends. The CDR3 has 13 residues. DNA of the CDR3: TGTGCCAGCAGTGAAGCGGCAGACGGGGGCTACACCTTC. It yields the protein CASSEAADGGYTF.

As concerns this clone: A much more abundant neighbour one base away suggests this may be a read error. The sample carries other DNA sequences with the same CDR3. The chain carries TRBV12-3 or TRBV12-4 and TRBJ2-7, with D hard to call. Trimming pared 6 bases from V and 4 bases from J, leaving 7 bases between. The CDR3 runs 11 residues. CDR3: CASSQSYEQYF. Here the CDR3 DNA reads TGTGCCAGCAGCCAATCTTACGAGCAGTACTTC.

The genes are TRBV6-1 and TRBJ2-1; TRBD2 aligns across 7 bases. Germline loops: CDR1 MNHNS, CDR2 SASEGT. The length of the CDR3 is 15 residues. V lost 1 base, J lost 6 bases, and 6 bases stayed unmatched. CDR3 DNA sequence: TGTGCCAGCAGTGAAGGGACTAGTGGTACCAATGAGCAGTTCTTC. It is translated as CASSEGTSGTNEQFF.

The CDR3 region has the DNA TGTGCCAGCAGCTCCGGGGGACTTTCCGGAAACACCATATATTTT. Translation: CASSSGGLSGNTIYF. This chain connects TRBV9 to TRBJ1-3; a weak D match, TRBD1 (5 bases). Per germline, CDR1 SGDLS and CDR2 YYNGEE. The V end was cut by 4 bases, the J end by 4 bases, with 15 bases between. This CDR3 contains 15 residues.

This clone was recorded once. The gene calls are TRBV11-3 and TRBJ1-4; D not resolved. This CDR3 is built from 15 residues. Germline lookup yields CDR1 SGHNT and CDR2 YENEEA. The V and J ends lost 4 bases and 4 bases respectively, with 13 bases between them. The CDR3 loop is CASSSSAGLNEKLFF. CDR3 nucleotide sequence: TGTGCCAGCAGCTCCTCCGCAGGACTTAATGAAAAACTGTTTTTT.

The chain links TRBV6-6 to TRBJ1-1; no reliable D call. The CDR3 sequence is 12 residues long. Germline values: CDR1 MNHNY, CDR2 SVGAGI (reference sequence). V lost 8 bases, J lost 1 base, and 8 bases lay in between. The CDR3 reads CASEEQNTEAFF. The CDR3 bases are TGTGCCAGCGAGGAGCAGAACACTGAAGCTTTCTTT.

The chain combines TRBV7-9 with TRBJ1-6, with D possibly TRBD1 on 5 matching bases. The CDR3 has 17 amino acids. Trimming took 5 bases from V and 8 from J, leaving 22 bases between them. The germline V gene encodes CDR1 SEHNR and CDR2 FQNEAQ (reference sequence). CDR3 bases: TGTGCCAGCAGCCGCGGGGCGGCGGGAGGGGTAGATTCACCCCTCCACTTT. It encodes CASSRGAAGGVDSPLHF.

The chain has TRBV11-2 and TRBJ1-5, with 7 bases identical to TRBD1. In germline, CDR1 is SGHAT, CDR2 FQNNGV. There are 14 residues in the CDR3. Trimming cost V 5 bases and J 5 bases; bases outside gene matches: 6. For the CDR3, the DNA is TGTGCCAGCAGCCAGGACAGGAGTCATCAGCCCCAGCATTTT. Its translation is CASSQDRSHQPQHF.

A single count supports this clone. The J gene is TRBJ1-5, the V gene TRBV6-1; D unresolved. This CDR3 has 15 amino acids. V lost 0 bases to trimming and J lost 1 base, with 7 bases between them. The germline V gene has CDR1 MNHNS and CDR2 SASEGT. CDR3: CASSEARRSNQPQHF. The CDR3 region has the DNA TGTGCCAGCAGTGAAGCGCGGCGGAGCAATCAGCCCCAGCATTTT.

This clone has only a few counts. The V call is TRBV6-5, the J call TRBJ2-2, with TRBD1 identical over 10 bases. This CDR3 has 15 amino acids. From germline, CDR1 is MNHEY and CDR2 SVGAGI. Trimming cost V 8 bases and J 5 bases; bases outside gene matches: 8. CDR3 nucleotides: TGTGCCAGCGGGCCGGGACAGGGGTTTACCGGGGAGCTGTTTTTT. It yields the protein CASGPGQGFTGELFF.

The V and J genes are TRBV5-3 and TRBJ1-1, with D tentatively TRBD1 (6 bases). TRBV5-3 is treated as an ORF (open reading frame) with a function not yet certain. With 4 bases removed from V and 1 base from J, the gap between germline ends came to 17 bases. The CDR3 runs 16 residues. The CDR3 loop is CARSNRDTSANTEAFF. In DNA form, the CDR3 reads TGTGCCAGAAGCAACCGGGACACCAGCGCGAACACTGAAGCTTTCTTT.

The chain is built from TRBV5-6 and TRBJ2-2, with D unclear. Germline V CDR1 and CDR2: SGHDT, YYEEEE. The CDR3 is 15 amino acids. The V end was cut by 6 bases, the J end by 1 base, with 13 bases between. DNA of the CDR3: TGTGCCAGCACCCCCAGATTAGTGAACACCGGGGAGCTGTTTTTT. Amino acids: CASTPRLVNTGELFF.

In its sample, this clone was seen once. This rearrangement joins TRBV9 to TRBJ2-7; maybe TRBD2 (6 bases). The CDR3 is made up of 15 amino acids. Germline V gene data show CDR1 as SGDLS and CDR2 as YYNGEE. Trimming left V 0 bases short and J 3 bases short, with 13 bases between. The CDR3 sequence: CASSVEAGLGYEQYF. CDR3 DNA: TGTGCCAGCAGCGTAGAGGCGGGATTAGGCTACGAGCAGTACTTC.

This clone was observed a single time. This chain links TRBV30 with TRBJ2-7; 9 bases align to TRBD2. Germline V gene sequence: CDR1 GTSNPN, CDR2 SVGIG (reference sequence). Losses at the gene ends were 0 bases for V and 6 bases for J; bases not matched to a gene: 9. CDR3 size: 15 residues. CDR3 nucleotide sequence: TGTGCCTGGAGTGTACTCGGCGGGAGGGCCCCCGAGCAGTACTTC. Translated: CAWSVLGGRAPEQYF.

The CDR3 here is CAWKGPPPANEKLFF. The CDR3 bases are TGTGCCTGGAAGGGTCCCCCGCCCGCTAATGAAAAACTGTTTTTT. V is TRBV30 and J is TRBJ1-4; D unresolved. CDR3 length: 15 amino acids. Germline V gene lookup returns CDR1 GTSNPN and CDR2 SVGIG (reference sequence). The V end lost 4 bases, the J end lost 3 bases, and 15 bases lay between the germline ends.

V usage is TRBV18 and J usage is TRBJ2-3; perhaps TRBD1 as D (6 bases). The CDR3 has 13 amino acids. Per germline, CDR1 KGHSH and CDR2 LQKENI. Trimming took 4 bases from V and 2 from J, leaving 7 bases between them. The CDR3 nucleotides read TGTGCCAGCTCACAGGGACACACAGATACGCAGTATTTT. Protein: CASSQGHTDTQYF.

The J gene is TRBJ1-6, the V gene TRBV5-1, with D unclear. This CDR3 has 15 residues. Germline loops: CDR1 SGHRS, CDR2 YFSETQ. V was cut by 1 base and J by 10 bases, with 15 bases left in between. CDR3 sequence reads: CASSLIGSLDSPLHF. The CDR3 nucleotides read TGCGCCAGCAGCTTGATTGGCAGTCTTGACTCACCCCTCCACTTT.

The CDR3 spells CASSLRVAGATTDTQYF. As DNA, the CDR3 is TGTGCCAGCAGCTTAAGAGTAGCGGGTGCAACCACAGATACGCAGTATTTT. The J gene is TRBJ2-3, the V gene TRBV7-2, with TRBD2 identical over 7 bases. The CDR3 covers 17 residues. The junction had 10 bases not matched to a gene; V was cut back by 2 bases and J by 2 bases. The germline gives CDR1 SGHTA, CDR2 FQGNSA.

The genes are TRBV7-8 and TRBJ1-2; no reliable D call. The V end was cut by 2 bases, the J end by 2 bases, with 6 bases between. This CDR3 is built from 13 residues. From germline, CDR1 is SGHVS and CDR2 FQNEAQ. Here the CDR3 reads CASSLLGNYGYTF. CDR3 nucleotides: TGTGCCAGCAGCTTACTGGGCAACTATGGCTACACCTTC.

This chain links TRBV7-8 with TRBJ2-7, with D possibly matching TRBD2 (5 bases). Germline V gene sequence: CDR1 SGHVS, CDR2 FQNEAQ. This CDR3 has 14 amino acids. V was cut by 1 base and J by 2 bases, with 9 bases left in between. The CDR3 sequence: CASSLDLAAYEQYF. DNA for the CDR3: TGTGCCAGCAGCTTAGACCTAGCAGCCTACGAGCAGTACTTC.

This chain links TRBV5-5 with TRBJ2-3, with D maybe TRBD1 (5 bases). Looked up from germline, CDR1 is SGHKS and CDR2 is YYEKEE (reference sequence). Trimming pared 0 bases from V and 7 bases from J, leaving 15 bases between. The CDR3 totals 15 residues. The CDR3 DNA reads as TGTGCCAGCAGCTTGGAGGCTGTAGGGGCACATACGCAGTATTTT. As protein: CASSLEAVGAHTQYF. The full variable domain, in which reference TRBV5-5 and TRBJ2-3 provide the parts outside the CDR3, is DAGVTQSPTHLIKTRGQQVTLRCSPISGHKSVSWYQQVLGQGPQFIFQYYEKEERGRGNFPDRFSARQFPNYSSELNVNALLLGDSALYLCASSLEAVGAHTQYFGPGTRLTVL.